Listed here are 3 T cell receptor beta chains from one sample, sequenced in a study of blood T cell repertoires in COVID-19. Measured with immunoSEQ multiplex PCR; TCRdb has only the in-frame clones, and not every one. The data contain about 140,000 clones, approximately 88% of them singletons. Input material: peripheral blood. The source is a woman aged 45-65 years with acute or convalescent COVID-19.

The chain carries TRBV3-1 (or the pseudogene TRBV3-2) and TRBJ2-1, with TRBD2 matching 8 bases. The CDR3 loop spans 16 amino acids. J lost 5 bases, V lost 1 base, and 7 bases had no gene match. Germline values: CDR1 LGHDT, CDR2 YNNKEL (reference sequence). CDR3 nucleotides: TGTGCCAGCAGCCAAGCGGGGGGGGGTTTTCACAATGAGCAGTTCTTC. As protein: CASSQAGGGFHNEQFF.

The chain recombines TRBV7-9 with TRBJ1-1; no clear D. The CDR3 sequence is 16 residues long. The germline gives CDR1 SEHNR, CDR2 FQNEAQ (reference sequence). Trimming shortened V by 5 bases and J by 1 base, and 17 bases separated the two germline ends. CDR3 nucleotides: TGTGCCAGCAGCCGTATCCCGCAGGTTGCGAACACTGAAGCTTTCTTT. Translated, it gives CASSRIPQVANTEAFF.

The V and J genes are TRBV28 and TRBJ1-6; D not resolved. Per germline, CDR1 MDHEN and CDR2 SYDVKM. V was shortened by 10 bases and J by 0 bases, with 10 bases between the two germline ends. The CDR3 runs to 14 residues. CDR3 nucleotides: TGTGCCACACAAAGTTACTCCTATAATTCACCCCTCCACTTT. Translation: CATQSYSYNSPLHF.